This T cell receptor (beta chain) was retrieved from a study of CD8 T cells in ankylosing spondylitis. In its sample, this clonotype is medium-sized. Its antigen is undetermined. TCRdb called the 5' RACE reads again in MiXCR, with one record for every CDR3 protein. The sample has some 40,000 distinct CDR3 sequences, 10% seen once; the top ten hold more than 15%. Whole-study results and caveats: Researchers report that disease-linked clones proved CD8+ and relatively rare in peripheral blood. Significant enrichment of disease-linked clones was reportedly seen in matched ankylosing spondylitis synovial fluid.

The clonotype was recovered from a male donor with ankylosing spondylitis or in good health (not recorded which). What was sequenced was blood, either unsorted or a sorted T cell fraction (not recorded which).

CDR3 in amino acids: CASSLVVTGANEQFF. DNA of the CDR3: TGCGCCAGCAGCTTAGTGGTTACAGGGGCCAATGAGCAGTTCTTC. The chain recombines TRBV5-1 with TRBJ2-1; 7 bases are shared with TRBD1. CDR1 SGHRS and CDR2 YFSETQ come from the germline V gene. The CDR3 sequence is 15 residues long. Trimming removed 2 bases from V and 6 bases from J; junction bases left unmatched: 8. The full variable domain, rest sourced from reference TRBV5-1 and TRBJ2-1, is KAGVTQTPRYLIKTRGQQVTLSCSPISGHRSVSWYQQTPGQGLQFLFEYFSETQRNKGNFPGRFSGRQFSNSRSEMNVSTLELGDSALYLCASSLVVTGANEQFFGPGTRLTVL.